This is a list of T cell receptor beta chains from one sample in a study of blood T cell repertoires in COVID-19. Produced via immunoSEQ multiplex PCR; TCRdb's table is partial and in-frame only. The repertoire holds some 260,000 clones, with around 90% as singletons. The sample consisted of PBMCs or T cells enriched from blood (not recorded which). The source is a woman aged 18-29 years who had recovered from COVID-19. CDR3s include the opening cysteine and the closing phenylalanine or tryptophan. The D gene is left open where the match is weak. Some rows have no size entry. The others give once, few or many, or a class for an expanded clone.

cdr3_nt | cdr3_aa | clone_size | v_call | d_call | j_call
TGTGCCGCAGCGTCGGGGACAGGGGTTACCTTC | CAAASGTGVTF | - | TRBV6-5 | TRBD1 | TRBJ2-7
TGCGCCAGCAAAGACGGGACAGGGAGCTCCTACGAGCAGTACTTC | CASKDGTGSSYEQYF | - | TRBV10-2 | TRBD1 | TRBJ2-7
TGTGCCACCAGTGAATTCTCCGGGACTAGCGGCACCTACAATGAGCAGTTCTTC | CATSEFSGTSGTYNEQFF | - | TRBV24-1 | TRBD2 | TRBJ2-1
TGTGCCAGCAGTCGCGGGGAGGCTCTCCGAGCTTCAAACTATGGCTACACCTTC | CASSRGEALRASNYGYTF | - | TRBV3-1/TRBV3-2 | - | TRBJ1-2
TGTGCCAGCAGCCCCAGCGCCGTAAGCTTCTATGGCTACACCTTC | CASSPSAVSFYGYTF | once | TRBV7-8 | - | TRBJ1-2
TGTGCCACGGGACTTAATCAGCCCCAGCATTTT | CATGLNQPQHF | - | TRBV24-1 | - | TRBJ1-5
TGTGCCAGCAGCCGCAACCGAGGACAGTCGGGGGGCTACACCTTC | CASSRNRGQSGGYTF | - | TRBV7-2 | - | TRBJ1-2
TGTGCCAGTTGGGTTCCGGGTGTCCCCTATGGCTACACCTTC | CASWVPGVPYGYTF | - | TRBV19 | - | TRBJ1-2
TGTGCCACCAGCAGATTAGGGACAGGGAGCGGCCAGCCCCAGCATTTT | CATSRLGTGSGQPQHF | - | TRBV15 | TRBD1 | TRBJ1-5
TGTGCCAGCAGTCAGCGGAGTGGTGGTGCTTTCTTT | CASSQRSGGAFF | few | TRBV2 | - | TRBJ1-1
TGTGCCAGCAGCCCGGCGGGAAGAAACACCATATATTTT | CASSPAGRNTIYF | - | TRBV11-2 | - | TRBJ1-3
TGTGCCACCAGCAGAGATTTAGGGGACGAGCAGTACTTC | CATSRDLGDEQYF | - | TRBV15 | - | TRBJ2-7
TGTGCCAGCAGTGAACAGGGACTAAATGAAAAACTGTTTTTT | CASSEQGLNEKLFF | - | TRBV2 | - | TRBJ1-4
TGTGCCAGCAGCAACATAGCGACAGGGCGCGGGAACACTGAAGCTTTCTTT | CASSNIATGRGNTEAFF | - | TRBV7-2 | TRBD1 | TRBJ1-1
TGTGCCATCGGGACTAGCGGGGGCCTCTACGAGCAGTACTTC | CAIGTSGGLYEQYF | - | TRBV10-3 | TRBD2 | TRBJ2-7
TGTGCCAGCAGCCAAGTTTTCCGGGACAGGGACAATTCACCCCTCCACTTT | CASSQVFRDRDNSPLHF | few | TRBV3-1/TRBV3-2 | TRBD1 | TRBJ1-6
TGTGCCAGCAGCTCTACCGGGACACCGTCCGCGGCTTTCTTT | CASSSTGTPSAAFF | - | TRBV7-8 | - | TRBJ1-1
TGTGCCAGCAGCCGACTCGGGACAGGGGGCAGTGAAAAACTGTTTTTT | CASSRLGTGGSEKLFF | - | TRBV28 | TRBD1 | TRBJ1-4
TGTGCCAGCGGAAAGGACGGACAGGGGTTCGACGAGCAGTACTTC | CASGKDGQGFDEQYF | - | TRBV3-1/TRBV3-2 | TRBD1 | TRBJ2-7